This TCR beta chain originates from a study of T cell responses to AZD1222 COVID-19 vaccine. Study conclusions and caveats: Repertoire sampling was restricted to post-peak T cell response timepoints. Reportedly, close to half of spike-specific TCRs are directed against unmutated variant regions. When two AZD1222 doses had been given, Spike-specific TCR breadth and depth rose.

Comments on this clone: Its antigen is undetermined.

Clones were sequenced by immunoSEQ multiplex PCR, and TCRdb holds only the in-frame ones, with some missing. The sample lists about 140,000 clones, 90% seen once, with 1.6% in the top ten. The CDR3 extends over 18 amino acids. J lost 3 bases, V lost 3 bases, and 10 bases had no gene match. Germline assignment: CDR1 SGDLS and CDR2 YYNGEE. Sequencing used peripheral blood, obtained on day 0 of AZD1222 vaccination. The rearrangement links TRBV9 to TRBJ2-2; 11 bases are a match to TRBD1. The sequence was collected from an adult in good health. The CDR3 bases are TGTGCCAGCAGCGCAGGCCCGGGGACAGGGGGGGACACCGGGGAGCTGTTTTTT. As protein: CASSAGPGTGGDTGELFF.